This T cell receptor (beta chain) derives from a study of T cell changes during pregnancy in multiple sclerosis (dated by TCRdb to between 2018 and 2021). About the investigation overall: The study looked at changes in the T cell repertoire across pregnancy in women with multiple sclerosis.

With respect to this clone: The target of this receptor is not known. There are no base qualities to consult, and no much larger clone falls within one base.

Library preparation used the immunoSEQ multiplex PCR assay. Drawn from immuneACCESS, this table holds only the in-frame rearrangements with V and J called that TCRdb kept. Clones are partly lost; checked studies trace under half to an unresolved V gene and leave the rest unexplained. The sample table shows more than 60,000 clones, and roughly 90% are seen once. Of the sample, 0.85% is held by the ten largest clones. CDR3 length: 17 amino acids, cysteine to phenylalanine. CDR3 DNA is the only sequence kept; it has 51 bases, read in frame from the first base. Here the chain combines TRBV21-1 and TRBJ2-3; TRBD2 is the table's D call and was not checked against the DNA. TRBV21-1 is given as a pseudogene. This specimen consisted of peripheral blood, obtained before pregnancy. The clonotype was recovered from a female donor with multiple sclerosis, enrolled in a pregnancy study. The DNA sequence follows: TGTGCCAGCAGCGCCCGACTAGCGGGGCCCTTCACAGATACGCAGTATTTT. The translation is CASSARLAGPFTDTQYF.